The T cell receptor (beta chain) under discussion was sequenced for a study of human T cells and chemical hapten exposure. Findings and limits, study-wide: Having alopecia, the donors may differ immunologically from healthy people.

Trimming stripped 3 bases from V and 1 base from J, with 15 bases between. The CDR3 totals 15 residues. Per the germline V gene, CDR1 is DFQATT and CDR2 is SNEGSKA (reference sequence). The time point denotes: pre-sensitization, week 0. The treatment is: therapeutic diphenylcyclopropenone sensitization with weekly scalp DPC. Per the original data handling: Samples contained a median of about 100,000 TCRs, with a range of about 20,000 to 750,000. MiXCR, run by TCRdb on the RACE reads, gives a single entry per CDR3 protein. These V and J calls rely on TCRdb rather than the paper's analysis. The sample carries fewer than 300,000 distinct CDR3 sequences, roughly 8.9% recorded once. There are a few counts of this clonotype. Its antigen is not known.

This clonotype originated in a woman aged 40 to 50 with alopecia areata. Some clones in this sample may be carry-over from other donors' samples. Sequenced here: whole blood, sampled in connection with sensitization to the hapten diphenylcyclopropenone (DPC). The chain links TRBV20-1 to TRBJ1-1; maybe TRBD1 (5 bases). CDR3 loop: CSARQIQDPNTEAFF. The DNA for the CDR3 is TGCAGTGCTAGGCAAATACAGGACCCGAACACTGAAGCTTTCTTT.